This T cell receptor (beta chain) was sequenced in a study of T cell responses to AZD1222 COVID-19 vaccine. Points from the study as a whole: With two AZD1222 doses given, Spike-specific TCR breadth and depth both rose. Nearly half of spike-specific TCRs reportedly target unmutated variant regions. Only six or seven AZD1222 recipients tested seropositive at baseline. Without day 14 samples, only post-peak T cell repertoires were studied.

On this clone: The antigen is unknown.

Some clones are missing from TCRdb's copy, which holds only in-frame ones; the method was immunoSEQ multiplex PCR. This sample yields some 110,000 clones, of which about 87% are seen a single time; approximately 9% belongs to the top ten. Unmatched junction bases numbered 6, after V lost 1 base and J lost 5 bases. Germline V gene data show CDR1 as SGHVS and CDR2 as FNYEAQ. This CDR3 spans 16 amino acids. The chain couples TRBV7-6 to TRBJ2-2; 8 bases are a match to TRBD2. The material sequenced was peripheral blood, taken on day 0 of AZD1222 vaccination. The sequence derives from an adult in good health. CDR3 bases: TGTGCCAGCAGCTTAGTTAGCGGGATAGTGACCGGGGAGCTGTTTTTT. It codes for CASSLVSGIVTGELFF.